This note documents a single T cell receptor beta chain sequence. As it was prepared, the TCRbeta library received unique molecular identifiers. TCRdb passed the PCR reads through MiXCR, listing each CDR3 protein once. The data show roughly 500,000 distinct CDR3 sequences, with around a third seen just once and less than 2.5% held by the top ten. The sample originates from a study of T-cell reconstitution after alpha-beta-depleted transplantation in children. The V end lost 0 bases, the J end lost 0 bases, and 13 bases lay between the germline ends. CDR3 size: 16 residues. Germline values: CDR1 DFQATT, CDR2 SNEGSKA (reference sequence).

This receptor was identified in a human donor who donated a stem cell graft to a child with aplastic anemia. The source material was PBMCs from the stem cell graft donor, sampled from the stem cell graft. V usage is TRBV20-1 and J usage is TRBJ2-3; D may be TRBD2 (7 bases). The CDR3 reads CSARDRGGDSTDTQYF. As DNA, the CDR3 is TGCAGTGCTAGAGATAGAGGGGGGGATAGCACAGATACGCAGTATTTT.